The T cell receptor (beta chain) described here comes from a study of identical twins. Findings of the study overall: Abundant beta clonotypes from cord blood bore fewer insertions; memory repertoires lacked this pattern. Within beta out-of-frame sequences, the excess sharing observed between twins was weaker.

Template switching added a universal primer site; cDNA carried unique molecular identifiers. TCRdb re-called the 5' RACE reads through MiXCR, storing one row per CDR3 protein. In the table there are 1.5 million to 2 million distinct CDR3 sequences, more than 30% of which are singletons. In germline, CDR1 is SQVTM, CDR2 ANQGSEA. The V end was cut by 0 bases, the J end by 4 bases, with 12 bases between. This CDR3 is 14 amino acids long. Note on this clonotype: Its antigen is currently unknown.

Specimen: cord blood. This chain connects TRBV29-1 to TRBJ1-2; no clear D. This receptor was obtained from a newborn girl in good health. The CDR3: CSVEELRVPYGYTF. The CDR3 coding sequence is TGCAGCGTTGAAGAGTTGAGGGTCCCCTATGGCTACACCTTC.